The T cell receptor beta chain under discussion was sequenced for a study of cytomegalovirus exposure and HLA in healthy donors. The CDR3 is 15 amino acids. With V trimmed by 10 bases and J by 3 bases, 8 bases remained unmatched. Germline assignment: CDR1 ENHRY and CDR2 SYGVKD. The study, taken as a whole, reports: Overall, roughly 170 TCR beta chains were annotated as cytomegalovirus-associated. It was found in a later analysis that first-cohort TCR clusters tended to co-occur in the approximately 120 validation repertoires.

In regard to this clone: Its matching antigen is unknown.

Repertoires were generated with immunoSEQ multiplex PCR, while TCRdb's copy carries only in-frame clones and drops some. The table has more than 85,000 clones, approximately 89% seen once. The V and J genes are TRBV10-3 and TRBJ2-1; 11 bases fit TRBD2. Material: PBMCs. The clonotype was recovered from a woman between 18 and 30 years old in good health and CMV-seronegative. CDR3: CATRPGLADYNEQFF. Here the CDR3 DNA reads TGTGCCACACGACCGGGACTAGCGGACTACAATGAGCAGTTCTTC.